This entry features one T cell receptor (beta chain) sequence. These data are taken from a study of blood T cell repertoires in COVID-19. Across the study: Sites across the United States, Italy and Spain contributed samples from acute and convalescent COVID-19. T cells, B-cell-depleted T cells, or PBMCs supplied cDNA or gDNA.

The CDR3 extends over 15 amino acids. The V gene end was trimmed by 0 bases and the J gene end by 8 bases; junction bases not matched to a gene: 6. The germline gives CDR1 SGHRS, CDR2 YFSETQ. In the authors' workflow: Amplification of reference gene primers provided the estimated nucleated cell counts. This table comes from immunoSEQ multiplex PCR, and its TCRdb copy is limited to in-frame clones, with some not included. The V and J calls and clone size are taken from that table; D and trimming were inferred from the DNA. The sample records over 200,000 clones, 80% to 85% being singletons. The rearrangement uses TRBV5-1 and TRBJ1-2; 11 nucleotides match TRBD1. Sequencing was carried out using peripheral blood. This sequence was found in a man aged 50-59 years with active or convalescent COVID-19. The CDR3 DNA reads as TGCGCCAGCAGCTTGGCCGGGACAGGGGGAATAGGCTACACCTTC. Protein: CASSLAGTGGIGYTF.